Reported below is one T cell receptor (beta chain). The read comes to an end 3 residues before the CDR3 does, leaving the germline J gene to fill in the end. The germline gives CDR1 MDHEN, CDR2 SYDVKM. The CDR3 runs 14 residues. With 10 bases clipped from V and 4 bases from J, the junction kept 9 bases outside the gene matches. These data belong to a study of T cells in women clearing cervical HPV infection. Clones were sequenced by immunoSEQ multiplex PCR, and TCRdb holds only the in-frame ones, with some missing. The repertoire shows around 35,000 clones; the top ten hold 3.5% to 4%. This TCR was recovered from a woman between 18 and 70 years old with a cervical HPV16 infection that either progressed to CIN3+ or cleared (not recorded which). Sequencing was performed on blood buffy coat. The chain is built from TRBV28 and TRBJ2-7, with 11 bases matching TRBD2. Incomplete CDR3 DNA: TGTGCCACCAGATTTAGCGGGAGGGGATACGAG. This gives the protein CATRFSGRGYE. In full, the CDR3 reads CATRFSGRGYEQYF.